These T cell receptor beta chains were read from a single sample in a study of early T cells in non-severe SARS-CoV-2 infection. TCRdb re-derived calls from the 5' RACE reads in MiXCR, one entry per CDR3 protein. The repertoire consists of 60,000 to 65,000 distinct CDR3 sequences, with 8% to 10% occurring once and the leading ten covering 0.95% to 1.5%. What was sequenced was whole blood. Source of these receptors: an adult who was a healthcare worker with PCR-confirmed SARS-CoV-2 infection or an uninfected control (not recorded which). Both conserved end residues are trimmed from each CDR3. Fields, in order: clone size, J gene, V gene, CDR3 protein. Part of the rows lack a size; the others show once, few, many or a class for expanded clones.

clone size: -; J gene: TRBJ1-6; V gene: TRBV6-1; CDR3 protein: ASSELQGIGSPLH
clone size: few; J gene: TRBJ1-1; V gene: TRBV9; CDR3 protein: ASSPRPQGDTEAF
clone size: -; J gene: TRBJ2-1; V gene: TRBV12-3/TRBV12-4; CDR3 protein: ASSTRGSSYNEQF
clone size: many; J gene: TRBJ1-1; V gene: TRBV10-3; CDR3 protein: AIRRYGQFNTEAF
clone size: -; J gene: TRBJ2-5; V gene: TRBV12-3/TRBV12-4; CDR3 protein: ASSLEGPQETQY
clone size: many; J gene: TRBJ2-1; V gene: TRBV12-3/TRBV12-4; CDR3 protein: ASSLDYEQF
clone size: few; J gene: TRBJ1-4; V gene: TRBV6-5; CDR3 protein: ASSYSSGRRNEKLF
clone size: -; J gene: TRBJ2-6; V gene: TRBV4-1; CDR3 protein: ASSQASSGANVLT
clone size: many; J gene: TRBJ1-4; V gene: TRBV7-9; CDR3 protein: ASRTTGDRNEKLF
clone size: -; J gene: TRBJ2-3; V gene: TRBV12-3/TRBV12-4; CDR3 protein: ASSSRGLLTDTQY
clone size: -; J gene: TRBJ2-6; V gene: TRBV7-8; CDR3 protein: ASSRNRGGSSGANVLT
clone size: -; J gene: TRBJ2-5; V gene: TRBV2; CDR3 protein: ASTIQLWIQY
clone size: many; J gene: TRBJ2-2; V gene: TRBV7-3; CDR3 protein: ASSSGTGTGELF
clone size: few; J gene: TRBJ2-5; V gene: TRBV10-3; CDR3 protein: AISESHRRGPQETQY
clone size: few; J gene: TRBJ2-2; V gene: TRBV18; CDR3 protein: ASSPPSGTGKATGELF
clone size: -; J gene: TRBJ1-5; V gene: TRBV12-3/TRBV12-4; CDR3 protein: ASSFPGTNQPQH
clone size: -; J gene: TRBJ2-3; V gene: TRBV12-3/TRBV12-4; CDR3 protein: ASSPDRDTDTQY
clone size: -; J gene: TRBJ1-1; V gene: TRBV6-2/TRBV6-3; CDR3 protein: AIARPGVTTEAF
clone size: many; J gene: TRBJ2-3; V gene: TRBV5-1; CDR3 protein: ASMAGKSTDTQY
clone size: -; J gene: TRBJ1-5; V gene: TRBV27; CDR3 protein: ASSLRDSNQPQH
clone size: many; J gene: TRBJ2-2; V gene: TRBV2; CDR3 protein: ASSDVPRGGPGELF
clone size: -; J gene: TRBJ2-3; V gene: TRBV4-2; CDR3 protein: ASSLSPATSVTDTQY
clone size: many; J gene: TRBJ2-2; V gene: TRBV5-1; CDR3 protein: ASSFLAGGTNTGELF
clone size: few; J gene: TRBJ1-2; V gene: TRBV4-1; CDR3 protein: ASSQVLTAGYT
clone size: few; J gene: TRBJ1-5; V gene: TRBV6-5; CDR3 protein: ASGGRSNQPQH
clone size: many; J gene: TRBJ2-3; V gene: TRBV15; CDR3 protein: ATSRRYLVTDTQY
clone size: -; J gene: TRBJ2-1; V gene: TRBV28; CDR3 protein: ASSLYGLYNEQF
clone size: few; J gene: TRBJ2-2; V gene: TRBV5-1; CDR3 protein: ASMPGQMNTGELF
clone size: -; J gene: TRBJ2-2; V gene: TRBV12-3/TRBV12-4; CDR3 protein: ASTSSRTNTGELF
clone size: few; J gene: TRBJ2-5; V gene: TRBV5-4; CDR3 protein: ASSSRTGVETQY
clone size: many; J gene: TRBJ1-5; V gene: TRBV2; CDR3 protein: ASSGTGNQPQH
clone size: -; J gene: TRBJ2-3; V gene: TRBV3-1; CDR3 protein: ASSQGGAGGPDTQY
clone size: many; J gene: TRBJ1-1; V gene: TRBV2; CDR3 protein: ASSERGTGLGTEAF
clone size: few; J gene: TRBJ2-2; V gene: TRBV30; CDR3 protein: AWSIPARGHFTGELF
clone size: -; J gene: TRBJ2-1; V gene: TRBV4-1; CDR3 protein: ASSQVARRGAYNEQF
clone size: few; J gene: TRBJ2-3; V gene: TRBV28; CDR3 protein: ASSRGSVGADTQY
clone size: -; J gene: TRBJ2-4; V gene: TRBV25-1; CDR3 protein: ASSEFRGQGNIQY
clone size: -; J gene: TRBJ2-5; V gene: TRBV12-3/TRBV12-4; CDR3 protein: ASSFEGPRLQY
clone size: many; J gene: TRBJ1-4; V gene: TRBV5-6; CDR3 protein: ASSAQGTGGEKLF
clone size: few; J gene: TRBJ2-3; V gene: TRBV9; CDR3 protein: ASSARAEVAADTQY
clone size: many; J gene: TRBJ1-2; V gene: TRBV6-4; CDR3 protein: ASSPTDFGYGYT
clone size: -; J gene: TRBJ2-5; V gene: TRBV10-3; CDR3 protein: AIRATEQETQY
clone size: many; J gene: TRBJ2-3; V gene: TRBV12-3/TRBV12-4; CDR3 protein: ASSLRGAGITDTQY
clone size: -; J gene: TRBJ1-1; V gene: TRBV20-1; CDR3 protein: SAREWQDTEAF
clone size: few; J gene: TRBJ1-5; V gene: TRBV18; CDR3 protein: ASSPSGGDQPQH
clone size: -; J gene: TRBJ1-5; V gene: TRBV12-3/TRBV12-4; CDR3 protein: ASRLTTNQPQH
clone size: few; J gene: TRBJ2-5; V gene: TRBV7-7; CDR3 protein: ASSWAGTQETQY
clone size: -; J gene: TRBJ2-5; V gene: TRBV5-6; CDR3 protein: ASSKNRAETQY
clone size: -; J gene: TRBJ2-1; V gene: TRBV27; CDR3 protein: ASSLWGAANEQF